These T cell receptor beta chains were read from a single sample in a study of T-cell reconstitution after alpha-beta-depleted transplantation in children. MiXCR, run by TCRdb on the PCR reads, gives a single entry per CDR3 protein. The sample lists 230,000 or so distinct CDR3 sequences; more than 10% were seen once. Material: PBMCs from the stem cell graft donor, obtained from the stem cell graft. These receptors were collected from a human donor who donated a stem cell graft to a child with acute lymphoblastic leukemia. The CDR3 runs from the conserved cysteine through the conserved F or W. A D gene is named only where the DNA matches it firmly. The size entry is marked missing in some rows and otherwise reads once, few, many or a size class.

size | D | J | V | CDR3 | DNA
many | NA | TRBJ1-2 | TRBV7-2 | CASSLKEGRTYGYTF | TGTGCCAGCAGCTTAAAGGAAGGCAGAACCTATGGCTACACCTTC
many | NA | TRBJ1-1 | TRBV14 | CASSQRPAGVNTEAFF | TGTGCCAGCAGCCAACGCCCTGCGGGAGTGAACACTGAAGCTTTCTTT
many | TRBD2 | TRBJ2-1 | TRBV10-2 | CASVASSGGAYNEQFF | TGCGCCAGCGTGGCTTCTAGCGGGGGGGCCTACAATGAGCAGTTCTTC
once | TRBD1 | TRBJ2-2 | TRBV30 | CAWSRQGAITGELFF | TGTGCCTGGAGTCGGCAGGGGGCGATTACCGGGGAGCTGTTTTTT
few | NA | TRBJ1-1 | TRBV3-1 | CASSHGGVNTEAFF | TGTGCCAGCAGCCATGGGGGAGTCAACACTGAAGCTTTCTTT
many | NA | TRBJ2-1 | TRBV6-2/TRBV6-3 | CASSEKGSYNEQFF | TGTGCCAGCAGCGAAAAGGGATCCTACAATGAGCAGTTCTTC
NA | NA | TRBJ2-3 | TRBV6-1 | CASNPGPPTDTQYF | TGTGCCAGCAACCCGGGACCTCCCACAGATACGCAGTATTTT
few | NA | TRBJ2-1 | TRBV20-1 | CSARIAFSSYNEQFF | TGCAGTGCTAGAATAGCGTTTAGCTCCTACAATGAGCAGTTCTTC
NA | NA | TRBJ1-1 | TRBV5-1 | CASSLDSHLNTEAFF | TGCGCCAGCAGCTTGGATAGTCACCTGAACACTGAAGCTTTCTTT
NA | NA | TRBJ1-6 | TRBV30 | CAWSPDSNSPLHF | TGTGCCTGGAGTCCGGACAGCAATTCACCCCTCCACTTT
NA | TRBD1 | TRBJ2-2 | TRBV6-2/TRBV6-3 | CASRPIDRVHGELFF | TGTGCCAGCAGACCAATCGACAGGGTTCACGGGGAGCTGTTTTTT
many | TRBD2 | TRBJ2-3 | TRBV20-1 | CSAPGTSGREPVSDTQYF | TGCAGTGCCCCCGGGACTAGCGGGAGGGAGCCCGTTTCGGATACGCAGTATTTT
many | TRBD2 | TRBJ2-1 | TRBV6-2/TRBV6-3 | CASSSQSGKNYNEQFF | TGTGCCAGCAGTAGCCAAAGCGGGAAAAATTACAATGAGCAGTTCTTC
many | NA | TRBJ2-1 | TRBV6-2/TRBV6-3 | CASSYSMGTGKEFF | TGTGCCAGCAGTTACTCGATGGGAACAGGAAAGGAGTTCTTC
many | NA | TRBJ2-3 | TRBV28 | CASRSQGFTDTQYF | TGTGCCAGCAGGTCACAGGGATTCACAGATACGCAGTATTTT
many | NA | TRBJ2-2 | TRBV6-4 | CASSDRGTGELFF | TGTGCCAGCAGTGACAGGGGAACCGGGGAGCTGTTTTTT
NA | TRBD1 | TRBJ2-7 | TRBV6-2/TRBV6-3 | CASSYSKADRVYEQYF | TGTGCCAGCAGTTACTCGAAGGCGGACAGGGTCTACGAGCAGTACTTC
NA | NA | TRBJ1-2 | TRBV7-2 | CASSWGSRQNYGYTF | TGTGCCAGCAGCTGGGGGTCACGCCAGAACTATGGCTACACCTTC
many | NA | TRBJ2-2 | TRBV7-8 | CASSFLNPGELFF | TGTGCCAGCAGCTTTTTAAACCCCGGGGAGCTGTTTTTT
many | TRBD2 | TRBJ2-7 | TRBV9 | CASSLGRAAEQYF | TGTGCCAGCAGCCTAGGGAGGGCGGCCGAGCAGTACTTC
many | TRBD1 | TRBJ2-7 | TRBV27 | CASRDGGTGNFYEQYF | TGTGCCAGCAGGGACGGCGGGACAGGGAATTTCTACGAGCAGTACTTC
many | NA | TRBJ1-1 | TRBV14 | CASSQDPGFEALF | TGTGCCAGCAGCCAAGATCCAGGGTTTGAAGCTCTCTTT
many | NA | TRBJ1-2 | TRBV27 | CATNPPGYTF | TGTGCCACCAACCCCCCTGGCTACACCTTC
many | TRBD2 | TRBJ2-1 | TRBV11-2 | CASSQGLAAHNEQFF | TGTGCCAGCAGCCAGGGACTAGCCGCCCATAATGAGCAGTTCTTC
many | NA | TRBJ2-6 | TRBV12-3/TRBV12-4 | CASSNGQPGSGANVLTF | TGTGCCAGCAGTAACGGGCAGCCAGGCTCTGGGGCCAACGTCCTGACTTTC
few | NA | TRBJ2-7 | TRBV12-3/TRBV12-4 | CASSDTGPLNEQYF | TGTGCCAGCAGTGACACAGGGCCCTTGAACGAGCAGTACTTC
NA | TRBD1 | TRBJ2-5 | TRBV19 | CASSLRTGRYETQYF | TGTGCCAGTAGTCTTCGGACAGGGCGCTACGAGACCCAGTACTTC
many | NA | TRBJ2-7 | TRBV14 | CASSRTGQAYEQYF | TGTGCCAGCAGCCGGACGGGACAAGCATACGAGCAGTACTTC
many | TRBD2 | TRBJ2-3 | TRBV12-3/TRBV12-4 | CASSLALAGDTDTQYF | TGTGCCAGCAGTTTAGCACTAGCGGGAGACACAGATACGCAGTATTTT
many | NA | TRBJ1-2 | TRBV9 | CASQGTEPNYGYTF | TGTGCCTCCCAGGGGACGGAGCCTAACTATGGCTACACCTTC
many | NA | TRBJ1-2 | TRBV20-1 | CSARPGSGYTF | TGCAGTGCTAGACCAGGATCTGGCTACACCTTC
many | NA | TRBJ1-2 | TRBV28 | CASSLPTGGSAYGYTF | TGTGCCAGCAGTTTGCCCACCGGGGGAAGTGCTTATGGCTACACCTTC
NA | NA | TRBJ2-2 | TRBV7-2 | CASSLNGVWGELFF | TGTGCCAGCAGCTTAAACGGAGTTTGGGGGGAGCTGTTTTTT
once | NA | TRBJ1-5 | TRBV7-9 | CASSSWGLTASLQPQHF | TGTGCCAGCAGCTCATGGGGATTGACCGCTTCCCTACAGCCCCAGCATTTT
NA | TRBD2 | TRBJ2-1 | TRBV20-1 | CSAQAWGGRANEQFF | TGCAGTGCTCAGGCCTGGGGCGGGAGGGCCAATGAGCAGTTCTTC
many | NA | TRBJ2-1 | TRBV28 | CASSPHGSYNEQFF | TGTGCCAGCAGTCCTCATGGGTCCTACAATGAGCAGTTCTTC
many | TRBD1 | TRBJ2-7 | TRBV7-9 | CASRSGTELYEQYF | TGTGCCAGCAGGTCCGGGACAGAGCTTTACGAGCAGTACTTC